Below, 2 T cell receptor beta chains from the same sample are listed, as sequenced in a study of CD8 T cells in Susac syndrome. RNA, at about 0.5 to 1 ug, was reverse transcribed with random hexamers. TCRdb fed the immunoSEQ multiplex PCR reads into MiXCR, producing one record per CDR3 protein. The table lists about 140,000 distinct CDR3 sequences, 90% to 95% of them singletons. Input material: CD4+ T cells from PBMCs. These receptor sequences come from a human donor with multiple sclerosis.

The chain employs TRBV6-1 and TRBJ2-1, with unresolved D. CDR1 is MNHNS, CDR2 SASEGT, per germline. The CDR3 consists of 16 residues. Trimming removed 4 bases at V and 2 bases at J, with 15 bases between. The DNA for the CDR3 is TGTGCCAGCAGTGCCCAAACGAGCCCGGCCTACAATGAGCAGTTCTTC. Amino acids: CASSAQTSPAYNEQFF.

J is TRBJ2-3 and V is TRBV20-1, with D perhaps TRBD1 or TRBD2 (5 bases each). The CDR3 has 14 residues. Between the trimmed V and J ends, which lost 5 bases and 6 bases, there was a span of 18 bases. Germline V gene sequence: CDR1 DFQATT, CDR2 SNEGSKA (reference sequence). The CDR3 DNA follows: TGCAGTGCTCCCCGGGGAAGGGGTGGCGATACGCAGTATTTT. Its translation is CSAPRGRGGDTQYF.